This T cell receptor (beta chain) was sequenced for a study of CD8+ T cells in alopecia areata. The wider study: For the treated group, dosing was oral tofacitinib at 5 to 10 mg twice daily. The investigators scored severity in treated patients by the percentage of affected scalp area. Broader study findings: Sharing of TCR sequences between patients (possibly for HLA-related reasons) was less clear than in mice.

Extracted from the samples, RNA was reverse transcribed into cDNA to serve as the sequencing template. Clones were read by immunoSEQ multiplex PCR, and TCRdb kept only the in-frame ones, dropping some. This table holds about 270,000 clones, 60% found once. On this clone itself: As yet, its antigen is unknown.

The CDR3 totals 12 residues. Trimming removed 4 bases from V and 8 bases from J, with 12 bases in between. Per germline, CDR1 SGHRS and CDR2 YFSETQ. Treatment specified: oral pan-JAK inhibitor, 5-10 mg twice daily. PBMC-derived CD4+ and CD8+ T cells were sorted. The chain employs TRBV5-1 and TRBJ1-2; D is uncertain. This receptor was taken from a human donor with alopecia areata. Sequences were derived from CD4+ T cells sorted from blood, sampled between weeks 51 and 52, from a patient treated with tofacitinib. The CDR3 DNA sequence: TGCGCCAGCAGCGCGGGGATCTGGGGCTACACCTTC. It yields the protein CASSAGIWGYTF.